This T cell receptor beta chain was recovered during a study of OX40 agonist ivuxolimab in advanced cancers. On the study more broadly: Partial responses were seen in three patients, one with hepatocellular carcinoma and two with cutaneous melanoma. Broader study findings: Partial responders at 0.1-3.0 mg/kg had among the lowest clonal expansion. The CD4+ and CD8+ T cells in the blood had expanded clonally by week 6 at 0.1 to 3.0 mg/kg.

TCRdb's copy holds only in-frame clones and misses some; the assay was immunoSEQ multiplex PCR. The sample includes approximately 89,000 clones, 88% of them seen just once. CDR1 is MDHEN, CDR2 SYDVKM, per germline. This CDR3 spans 15 amino acids. V trimming: 7 bases; J trimming: 3 bases; junction bases outside the gene matches: 5. A word on this clone: What it binds is not known.

The TCR sequence derives from an adult with an advanced solid tumor such as melanoma, head and neck, liver or kidney cancer. The sample consisted of CD4+ or CD8+ T cells sorted from blood, taken in a trial of the OX40 agonist ivuxolimab. The rearrangement links TRBV28 to TRBJ2-1, with TRBD2 matching over 11 bases. The CDR3 reads CASNPSGRFYNEQFF. The CDR3 DNA is TGTGCCAGCAACCCTAGCGGGAGGTTCTACAATGAGCAGTTCTTC.